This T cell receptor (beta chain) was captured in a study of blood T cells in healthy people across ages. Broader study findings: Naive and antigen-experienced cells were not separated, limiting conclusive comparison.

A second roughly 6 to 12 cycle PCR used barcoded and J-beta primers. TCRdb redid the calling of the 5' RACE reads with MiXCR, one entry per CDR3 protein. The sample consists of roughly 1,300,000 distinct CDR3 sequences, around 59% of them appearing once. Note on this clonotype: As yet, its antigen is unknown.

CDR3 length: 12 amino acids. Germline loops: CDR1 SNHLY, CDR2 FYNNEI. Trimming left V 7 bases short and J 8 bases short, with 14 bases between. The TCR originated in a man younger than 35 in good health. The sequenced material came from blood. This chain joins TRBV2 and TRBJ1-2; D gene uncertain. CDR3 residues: CASTRLAGGYTF. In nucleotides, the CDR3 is TGTGCCAGCACCCGATTGGCGGGAGGCTACACCTTC.